What follows are 19 T cell receptor beta chains derived from one specimen sequenced in a study of blood T cell repertoires in COVID-19. The table came from immunoSEQ multiplex PCR; TCRdb's copy has only in-frame clones and leaves some out. The table records 350,000 to 400,000 clones, more than 85% of them present only once. Specimen: PBMCs or T cells enriched from blood (not recorded which). The receptors were sampled from a woman aged 30 to 39 who had recovered from COVID-19.

The gene calls are TRBV11-1 and TRBJ2-7; 7 bases map to TRBD1. Trimming cost V 4 bases and J 2 bases; bases outside gene matches: 8. The CDR3 loop spans 15 amino acids. Looked up from germline, CDR1 is SGHAT and CDR2 is FQDESV (reference sequence). The DNA of the CDR3 is TGTGCCAGCAGCTCGGGGCCGACAGGGACCTACGAGCAGTACTTC. This codes for CASSSGPTGTYEQYF.

The table lists this clone with a count of one. The chain combines TRBV27 with TRBJ1-2; 9 nucleotides line up with TRBD1. The V and J ends lost 6 bases and 8 bases, in that order; junction bases with no gene match: 4. In germline, CDR1 is MNHEY, CDR2 SMNVEV (reference sequence). The CDR3 covers 12 residues. CDR3 residues: CASSTGGGGYTF. CDR3 bases: TGTGCCAGCAGCACAGGGGGCGGCGGCTACACCTTC.

V usage is TRBV29-1 and J usage is TRBJ2-2; a possible D gene is TRBD2 (6 bases). The CDR3 covers 12 residues. CDR1 is SQVTM, CDR2 ANQGSEA, per germline. The V end lost 7 bases, the J end lost 2 bases, and 8 bases lay between the germline ends. The CDR3 reads CSAGTNTGELFF. In nucleotides, the CDR3 is TGCAGCGCGGGGACTAACACCGGGGAGCTGTTTTTT.

This rearrangement joins TRBV29-1 to TRBJ2-7, with TRBD2 matching over 7 bases. V was pared by 4 bases and J by 4 bases, with 16 bases of the junction left unmatched. Per the germline V gene, CDR1 is SQVTM and CDR2 is ANQGSEA. There are 16 residues in the CDR3. In DNA form, the CDR3 reads TGCAGCGTTGGACCCGCAGGTGGTGGGAGGGTTTACGAGCAGTACTTC. Encoded protein: CSVGPAGGGRVYEQYF.

The J gene is TRBJ2-1, the V gene TRBV2; possibly TRBD1 for D (5 bases). Germline values: CDR1 SNHLY, CDR2 FYNNEI. The germline V and J ends were trimmed by 4 bases and 11 bases, with 9 bases remaining between them. The CDR3 totals 11 residues. CDR3 DNA: TGTGCCAGCAGTGTAGGGGCCCAGCAGTTCTTC. Residues: CASSVGAQQFF. Based on the CDR3 plus reference TRBV2 and TRBJ2-1, the full variable domain is EPEVTQTPSHQVTQMGQEVILRCVPISNHLYFYWYRQILGQKVEFLVSFYNNEISEKSEIFDDQFSVERPDGSNFTLKIRSTKLEDSAMYFCASSVGAQQFFGPGTRLTVL.

The chain uses TRBV14 and TRBJ1-5; tentatively, D is TRBD1 (6 bases). Deletions cut 3 bases from V and 2 bases from J, with 8 bases between. The CDR3 is 14 residues long. The V gene's germline CDR1 is SGHDN and CDR2 FVKESK. The CDR3 DNA follows: TGTGCCAGCAGCCACTCAGGGGGCAATCAGCCCCAGCATTTT. This translates into CASSHSGGNQPQHF.

CDR3 residues: CASSPDSNRDRQVRFYGYTF. CDR3 DNA: TGTGCCAGCAGCCCAGACTCGAACCGGGACAGACAAGTCCGTTTCTATGGCTACACCTTC. This chain uses TRBV6-4 with TRBJ1-2, with 7 positions matching TRBD1. This CDR3 spans 20 amino acids. With 6 bases clipped from V and 4 bases from J, the junction kept 26 bases outside the gene matches. The germline V gene encodes CDR1 MRHNA and CDR2 SNTAGT.

This clone occurred once. The V call is TRBV28, the J call TRBJ2-3, with D tentatively TRBD2 (7 bases). There are 17 residues in the CDR3. CDR1 and CDR2 (germline): MDHEN, SYDVKM. V lost 7 bases, J lost 2 bases, and 22 bases lay in between. CDR3 nucleotides: TGTGCCAGCACCACAATATCGGGGGGCGAGATCACAGATACGCAGTATTTT. This gives the protein CASTTISGGEITDTQYF.

This clone was picked up a small number of times. The genes are TRBV5-1 and TRBJ1-1; 10 positions match TRBD1. The J segment lost 10 bases and the V segment lost 0 bases, leaving 9 bases of the junction unmatched. The CDR3 extends over 15 amino acids. CDR1 is SGHRS, CDR2 YFSETQ, per germline. Written as DNA, the CDR3 is TGCGCCAGCAGCTTGGTGGGGACAGGGGATACGGGAGCTTTCTTT. Translating gives CASSLVGTGDTGAFF.

The sample holds one count of this clone. The V gene is TRBV19, the J gene TRBJ1-5, with 7 bases identical to TRBD1. Germline values: CDR1 LNHDA, CDR2 SQIVND (reference sequence). V gave up 0 bases and J gave up 5 bases; unmatched junction bases: 7. This CDR3 is 16 amino acids long. CDR3 DNA sequence: TGTGCCAGTAGTATAGAAAGGTACAGGGGAGATCAGCCCCAGCATTTT. Translating gives CASSIERYRGDQPQHF.

The chain recombines TRBV7-9 with TRBJ1-6, with 7 bases matching TRBD1. Germline CDR1 SEHNR, CDR2 FQNEAQ (reference sequence). Trimming removed 8 bases from V and 7 bases from J; junction bases left unmatched: 8. CDR3 length equals 14 residues. The CDR3 DNA reads TGTGCCAGCGCGGGACAGCTAGTAAATTCACCCCTCCACTTT. This translates into CASAGQLVNSPLHF.

V and J are TRBV5-4 and TRBJ2-1; the match to TRBD2 covers 11 bases. V gave up 3 bases and J gave up 10 bases; unmatched junction bases: 6. The CDR3 runs 14 residues. Germline values: CDR1 SGHNT, CDR2 YYREEE (reference sequence). CDR3 bases: TGTGCCAGCAGCTATCTAGCGGGGGGTGGCGAGCAGTTCTTC. This translates into CASSYLAGGGEQFF.

The gene calls are TRBV6-5 and TRBJ2-5; 9 bases agree with TRBD1. Germline V gene data show CDR1 as MNHEY and CDR2 as SVGAGI. V lost 7 bases and J lost 4; bases outside the gene matches: 1. This CDR3 spans 12 amino acids. The CDR3 DNA follows: TGTGCCAGCAAGGGACAGGGAGAGACCCAGTACTTC. It encodes CASKGQGETQYF.

V and J are TRBV28 and TRBJ1-2, with 10 bases aligning to TRBD1. The trim removed 5 bases at V and 2 bases at J, leaving 5 bases unmatched. The CDR3 consists of 15 residues. The germline CDR1 and CDR2 sequences are MDHEN and SYDVKM. The CDR3 region is CASSQWTGGNYGYTF. The CDR3 DNA reads TGTGCCAGCAGTCAATGGACAGGGGGAAACTATGGCTACACCTTC.

J is TRBJ2-7 and V is TRBV10-1; 7 nucleotides line up with TRBD2. Germline trimming cut 6 bases from V and 4 bases from J; bases unmatched to any gene: 9. The germline V gene has CDR1 WNHNN and CDR2 SYGVQD (reference sequence). This CDR3 spans 14 amino acids. In nucleotides, the CDR3 is TGCGCCAGCAGCGGTGGACTAGTGAAGTACGAGCAGTACTTC. It yields the protein CASSGGLVKYEQYF.

The rearrangement joins TRBV6-5 to TRBJ2-3; 7 bases match TRBD1. CDR1 MNHEY and CDR2 SVGAGI come from the germline V gene. With 5 bases clipped from V and 2 bases from J, the junction kept 4 bases outside the gene matches. The CDR3 sequence is 14 residues long. The CDR3 loop is CASSTGTDTDTQYF. The CDR3 coding sequence is TGTGCCAGCAGTACCGGGACAGACACAGATACGCAGTATTTT.

The rearrangement links TRBV5-1 to TRBJ1-1; D remains unclear. The V end was cut by 4 bases, the J end by 0 bases, with 13 bases between. Germline CDR1 reads SGHRS; CDR2 reads YFSETQ. The length of the CDR3 is 15 residues. The CDR3 region is CASSPEAWLNTEAFF. Written as DNA, the CDR3 is TGCGCCAGCAGCCCGGAGGCGTGGCTGAACACTGAAGCTTTCTTT.

The chain links TRBV3-1 (or the pseudogene TRBV3-2) to TRBJ1-1; D is perhaps TRBD1 (5 bases). V was clipped by 1 base and J by 12 bases, with 12 bases between them. The CDR3 contains 12 residues. The V gene's germline CDR1 is LGHDT and CDR2 YNNKEL (reference sequence). CDR3 coding DNA: TGTGCCAGCAGCCAAGCAGGGCGGTTAACTTTCTTT. Translation gives CASSQAGRLTFF.

This chain connects TRBV28 to TRBJ2-2; TRBD1 matches at 8 bases. V lost 8 bases, J lost 5 bases, and 7 bases stayed unmatched. CDR3 length: 14 residues. Germline values: CDR1 MDHEN, CDR2 SYDVKM. The CDR3 DNA follows: TGTGCCAGCCTGGACAGGGATACAACCGGGGAGCTGTTTTTT. Translation: CASLDRDTTGELFF.